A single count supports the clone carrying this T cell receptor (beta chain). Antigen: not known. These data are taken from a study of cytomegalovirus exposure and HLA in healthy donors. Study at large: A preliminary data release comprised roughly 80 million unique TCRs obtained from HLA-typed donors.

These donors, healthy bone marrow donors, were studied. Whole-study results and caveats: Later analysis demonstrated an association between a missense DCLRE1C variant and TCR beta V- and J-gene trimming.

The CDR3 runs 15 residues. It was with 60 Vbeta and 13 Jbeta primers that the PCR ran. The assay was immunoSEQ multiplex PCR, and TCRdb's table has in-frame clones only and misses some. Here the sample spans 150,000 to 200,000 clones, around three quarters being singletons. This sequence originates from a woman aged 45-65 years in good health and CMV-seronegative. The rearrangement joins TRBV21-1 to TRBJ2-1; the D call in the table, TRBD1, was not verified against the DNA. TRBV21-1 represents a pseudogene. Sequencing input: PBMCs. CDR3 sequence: CASSKGQVAYNEQFF. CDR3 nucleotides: TGTGCCAGCAGCAAAGGTCAGGTGGCCTACAATGAGCAGTTCTTC.